Detailed here is one T cell receptor (beta chain). No antigen is known for it. These data originate in a study of cytomegalovirus exposure and HLA in healthy donors. Study summary: A later analysis reported the same platform for the roughly 120 validation repertoires and the 650 to 750 first-cohort repertoires.

The donors were part of the validation cohort, which consisted of roughly 110 subjects and was separate from the first cohort of 666 subjects. Findings of the study overall: For cytomegalovirus status, the classifier reportedly gave diagnoses with high specificity and sensitivity. Cytomegalovirus-associated TCR beta chains were listed, numbering some 180.

The length of the CDR3 is 12 residues. Germline CDR1 is LGHNT and CDR2 is FRNRAP. The germline V and J ends were trimmed by 5 bases and 5 bases, with 8 bases remaining between them. TCRdb keeps only in-frame clones here, not all; method: immunoSEQ multiplex PCR. In the table there are tens of thousands of clones, more than 85% of which are singletons. The source is a woman under 40 in good health and CMV-seronegative. Material: PBMCs. The J gene is TRBJ2-3, the V gene TRBV12-5; D gene uncertain. The CDR3 DNA reads TGTGCTAGTGGTCCCGGAGTAGATACGCAGTATTTT. Protein: CASGPGVDTQYF.